Below, one T cell receptor beta chain is given with its context. CDR3 length: 15 residues. The trim removed 2 bases at V and 0 bases at J, leaving 4 bases unmatched. Germline V gene lookup returns CDR1 LGHDT and CDR2 YNNKEL (reference sequence). The sample is drawn from a study of naive and memory T cell subsets. Both TRBC1 and TRBC2 were covered by a beta constant-region primer of two equimolar oligonucleotides. Ligated cDNA was amplified by four rounds of PCR with nested alpha and beta constant-region primers and SP2. TCRdb processed the UMI-ligation and nested PCR reads anew with MiXCR; each CDR3 protein has one entry. The sample yields 80,000 or so distinct CDR3 sequences, about 10% seen once.

The receptor's source is a human donor in good health. V usage is TRBV3-1 and J usage is TRBJ2-7, with 7 bases that match TRBD2. What was sequenced was naive CD8+ T cells from blood. The CDR3 bases are TGTGCCAGCAGCCAAAATCCTAGCGGCTCCTACGAGCAGTACTTC. Translation gives CASSQNPSGSYEQYF.